This T cell receptor (beta chain) was found in a study of blood T cell repertoires in COVID-19. Looking at the study overall: The United States, Italy and Spain provided the acute and convalescent COVID-19 samples.

The data were produced by immunoSEQ multiplex PCR, yet TCRdb's version contains in-frame clones alone and is incomplete. In the table there are about 130,000 clones, around nine tenths of which are singletons. This CDR3 spans 16 amino acids. Trimming at V came to 6 bases and at J to 0 bases, leaving 8 bases not matched to a gene. Per germline, CDR1 LGHNA and CDR2 YSLEER. The participants were between about 18 and 90 years old and came from 20 to 30 US areas. The chain combines TRBV4-3 with TRBJ1-3, with 7 bases aligning to TRBD1. Material: PBMCs or T cells enriched from blood (not recorded which). The TCR originated in a woman aged 50 to 60 who had recovered from COVID-19. The CDR3 sequence: CASRADRVSSGNTIYF. The CDR3 nucleotides are TGCGCCAGCAGGGCAGACAGGGTAAGCTCTGGAAACACCATATATTTT.